What follows are 4 T cell receptor beta chains derived from one specimen sequenced in a study of blood T cell repertoires in COVID-19. The protocol was immunoSEQ multiplex PCR, while the TCRdb copy is restricted to in-frame clones and leaves out a portion. Here the sample spans about 100,000 clones, roughly 80% being singletons. Sample: peripheral blood. The receptors come from a man aged 60 to 69 with active or convalescent COVID-19.

J is TRBJ1-2 and V is TRBV12-3 or TRBV12-4; D is undetermined. Trimming removed 1 base from V and 4 bases from J, with 7 bases in between. The CDR3 runs to 13 residues. The CDR3 coding sequence is TGTGCCAGCAGTTTAGAGAGGTCCTATGGCTACACCTTC. Residues: CASSLERSYGYTF.

The chain couples TRBV5-1 to TRBJ2-1, with 10 bases matching TRBD2. This CDR3 is 17 amino acids long. The J segment lost 9 bases and the V segment lost 4 bases, leaving 16 bases of the junction unmatched. The germline V gene has CDR1 SGHRS and CDR2 YFSETQ. CDR3 DNA: TGCGCCAGCAGCCTCGGGGGTAGGTTAGCGGGAGGTCTTGAGCAGTTCTTC. Translation gives CASSLGGRLAGGLEQFF.

This clone was seen a single time. This chain connects TRBV12-3 or TRBV12-4 to TRBJ1-1; tentative D call: TRBD1 (5 bases). The CDR3 is 12 residues long. V dropped 8 bases and J dropped 7 bases, with 14 bases sitting between them. CDR3 nucleotide sequence: TGTGCCAGCGGGGGGAAGACAAATGAAGCTTTCTTT. The encoded protein is CASGGKTNEAFF.

V and J are TRBV7-3 and TRBJ2-1; D ambiguous. The V end was cut by 2 bases, the J end by 6 bases, with 8 bases between. CDR3 length: 13 residues. CDR1 is SGHTA, CDR2 FQGTGA, per germline. In DNA, the CDR3 is TGTGCCAGCAGCTTACATGGGCCCAATGAGCAGTTCTTC. Encoded protein: CASSLHGPNEQFF.